This T cell receptor (beta chain) was obtained from a study of T cell clones after liver transplantation. Overall study context: Post-transplant blood was tracked for graft-donor-reactive T cell clones identified in a pre-transplant mixed lymphocyte reaction. Graft-donor-reactive sequences were compared with third-party-reactive TCRbeta sequences from pre-transplant mixed lymphocyte reactions.

V gave up 2 bases and J gave up 1 base, with 8 bases separating them. The CDR3 has 14 amino acids. Per the germline V gene, CDR1 is LGHNA and CDR2 is YSLEER. Clones were read by immunoSEQ multiplex PCR, and TCRdb kept only the in-frame ones, dropping some. The table records around 110,000 clones, about nine tenths of them present only once. At least ten counts were recorded for this clone. This TCR came from a human patient who received a liver transplant. Among the T cells, some may be from the graft donor. This specimen was CD4+ T cells from blood, taken 12 months after liver transplant. This chain connects TRBV4-3 to TRBJ1-1; D unclear. CDR3 sequence (DNA): TGCGCCAGCAGCCAATTAGGCGGGAACACTGAAGCTTTCTTT. Amino acids: CASSQLGGNTEAFF.